This TCR beta chain was identified in a study of STAT5B mutations in CD4+ large granular lymphocyte leukemia. Germline lookup yields CDR1 LNHDA and CDR2 SQIVND (reference sequence). V shed 10 bases and J shed 3 bases, with 7 bases lying between them. This CDR3 has 11 residues. Regarding the study as a whole: TRBV06-family usage was enriched in top patient clones (8/27) versus controls (2/35).

Only in-frame clones appear in the TCRdb table, and some are missing; sequencing was by immunoSEQ multiplex PCR. The table records 30,000 to 40,000 clones, more than 75% of them present only once. As for this clone: What it binds is unknown.

The sample consisted of CD4+ T cells from blood buffy coats. The genes are TRBV19 and TRBJ2-1; D not resolved. This TCR came from a human donor in good health. The CDR3 DNA follows: TGTGCCATTGGGGACTACAATGAGCAGTTCTTC. Translating it yields CAIGDYNEQFF.